This T cell receptor (beta chain) is drawn from a study of metastatic and nonmetastatic thyroid tumors. Looking at the study overall: Blood and tumor or nodule tissue repertoires from malignant and benign thyroid patients were compared. General study results and limits: Benign nodules were reported to have significantly lower TCR beta diversity than malignant thyroid tumors, in blood and tumor.

The sample holds a few counts of this clone. Its antigen is undetermined. One junction end disagrees with the germline gene, perhaps due to a read error. Looked up from germline, CDR1 is LNHNV and CDR2 is YYDKDF (reference sequence). This CDR3 is built from 13 residues. Under the authors' procedure: The study built a papillary thyroid cancer distant-metastasis classifier from CDR3 differences across clinicopathological groups. TCRdb re-called clones from the PCR reads using MiXCR. None of the V and J calls come from the authors' own analysis; TCRdb made them. The table lists tens of thousands of clones, roughly 15% of them singletons. None of the patients had undergone any treatment ahead of thyroid surgery.

The sequenced sample consisted of blood. The rearrangement joins TRBV15 to TRBJ2-7, with no clear D. The TCR comes from a female donor with papillary thyroid cancer or a benign thyroid nodule (not recorded which). Some clones in this sample may be carry-over from other donors' samples. The DNA for the CDR3 is TGTGCCACCATCAGCTCCTCAACCTACGATCAGTACTTC. This gives the protein CATISSSTYDQYF.